This entry is about one TCR beta chain. Its antigen is not known. Every depressed patient was matched in pairs with a non-depressed control on sex, age, current smoking status and body mass index. No major medical conditions, Axis I/II comorbidities, regular medication, or illicit drugs. CD4+ T cell purity was typically 85% to 95%. This record belongs to a study of untreated major depressive disorder. Trimming shortened V by 2 bases and J by 15 bases, and 26 bases separated the two germline ends. Germline V gene data show CDR1 as MNHNS and CDR2 as SASEGT. This CDR3 contains 16 residues. Assay used: immunoSEQ multiplex PCR; TCRdb lists only in-frame clones, some missing. The sample records tens of thousands of clones, roughly 89% being singletons. General observations from the study: Only three preselected Vbeta families were compared in sequencing.

The origin of this receptor is a woman aged 40 to 50 in good health. The V call is TRBV6-1, the J call TRBJ2-1; TRBD1 might be the D (7 bases). Source material: CD4+ T cells from PBMCs. CDR3 sequence: CASSEPPSRRQGGMFF. The CDR3, as DNA: TGTGCCAGCAGTGAACCCCCATCCCGCAGACAGGGAGGTATGTTCTTC.